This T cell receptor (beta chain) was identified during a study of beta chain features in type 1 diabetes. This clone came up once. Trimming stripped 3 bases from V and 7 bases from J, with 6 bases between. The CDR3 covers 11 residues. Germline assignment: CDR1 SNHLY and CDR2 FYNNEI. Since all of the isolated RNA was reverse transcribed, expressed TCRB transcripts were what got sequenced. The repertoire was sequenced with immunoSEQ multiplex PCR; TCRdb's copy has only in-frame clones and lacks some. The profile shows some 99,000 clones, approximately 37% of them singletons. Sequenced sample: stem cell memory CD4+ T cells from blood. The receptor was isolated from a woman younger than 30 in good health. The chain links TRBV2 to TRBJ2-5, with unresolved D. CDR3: CASSEYRTQYF. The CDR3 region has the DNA TGTGCCAGCAGTGAGTACAGGACCCAGTACTTC.